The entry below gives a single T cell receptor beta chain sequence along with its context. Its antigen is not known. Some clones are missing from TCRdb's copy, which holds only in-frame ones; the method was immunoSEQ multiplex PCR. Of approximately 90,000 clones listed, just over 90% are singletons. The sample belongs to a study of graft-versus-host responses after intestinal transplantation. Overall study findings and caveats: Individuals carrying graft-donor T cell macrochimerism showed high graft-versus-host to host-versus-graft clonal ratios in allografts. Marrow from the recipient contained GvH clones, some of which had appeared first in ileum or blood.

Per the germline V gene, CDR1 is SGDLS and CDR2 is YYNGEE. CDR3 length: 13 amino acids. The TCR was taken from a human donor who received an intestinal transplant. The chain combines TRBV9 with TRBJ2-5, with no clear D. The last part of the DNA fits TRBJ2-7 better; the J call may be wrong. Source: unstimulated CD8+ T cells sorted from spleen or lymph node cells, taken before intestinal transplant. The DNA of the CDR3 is TGTGCCAGCAGCGTCGCGGAGTCCTACGAGCAGTACTTC. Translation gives CASSVAESYEQYF.